This T cell receptor (beta chain) was sequenced for a study of blood T cell repertoires in COVID-19. Study-wide context: Acute-phase and convalescent COVID-19 samples originated in the United States, Italy and Spain. The cDNA or gDNA used as material had been derived from T cells, B-cell-depleted T cells, or PBMCs.

As handled by the study authors: Amplification of reference gene primers was used by the study to estimate nucleated cell counts. The data were produced by immunoSEQ multiplex PCR, yet TCRdb's version contains in-frame clones alone and is incomplete. The D gene and trimming were derived from the DNA, and the V and J assignments and clone size from that table. Here the sample spans 130,000 to 150,000 clones, 85% to 90% being singletons. The CDR3 extends over 18 amino acids. Germline V gene data show CDR1 as MNHEY and CDR2 as SMNVEV (reference sequence). V trimming: 0 bases; J trimming: 6 bases; junction bases outside the gene matches: 11.

The origin of this receptor is a man between 50 and 59 years old who had recovered from COVID-19. V and J are TRBV27 and TRBJ2-1, with TRBD2 matching 10 bases. Material for sequencing was peripheral blood. The CDR3 spells CASSLSSSIAGGINEQFF. CDR3 coding DNA: TGTGCCAGCAGTTTATCGTCCTCGATAGCGGGGGGAATCAATGAGCAGTTCTTC.